The present T cell receptor beta chain was sequenced within a study of blood T cell repertoires in COVID-19. For the study at large: Sites in the United States, Italy and Spain provided acute and convalescent COVID-19 samples.

The method was immunoSEQ multiplex PCR; TCRdb's version includes in-frame clones alone and lacks a portion of them. The table includes 200,000 to 250,000 clones, 75% to 90% detected once. The CDR3 runs 14 residues. The V gene lost 8 bases and the J gene lost 3 bases, with 17 bases spanning the gap. Germline CDR1 reads WSHSY; CDR2 reads SAAADI. Seattle's enrolled individuals joined amid active infection and were then monitored longitudinally. The chain is built from TRBV10-2 and TRBJ2-7, with a tentative D call TRBD1 (6 bases). The sequencing sample was made of peripheral blood. The clonotype was recovered from a man aged 25-45 years with COVID-19, enrolled during active disease. This chain's CDR3 is CASGLALGHYEQYF. CDR3 coding DNA: TGCGCCAGCGGTCTAGCTCTGGGACACTACGAGCAGTACTTC.